Presented here are 28 T cell receptor beta chains from one specimen sequenced in a study of graft-versus-host responses after intestinal transplantation. Produced via immunoSEQ multiplex PCR; TCRdb's table is partial and in-frame only. The sample lists about 12,000 clones; 65% to 85% were seen once. The sample was PBMCs, taken roughly 290 days after intestinal transplant. These receptors were collected from a human patient who received an intestinal transplant, so some T cells may come from the graft donor.

The chain combines TRBV28 with TRBJ2-7, with 7 bases lining up with TRBD1. Per the germline V gene, CDR1 is MDHEN and CDR2 is SYDVKM. V lost 7 bases, J lost 3 bases, and 6 bases stayed unmatched. CDR3 length equals 13 residues. CDR3 DNA: TGTGCCAGCACCCCCAACAGGGGCTACGAGCAGTACTTC. It encodes CASTPNRGYEQYF. The variable domain in full, with the rest retrieved from reference TRBV28 and TRBJ2-7, is DVKVTQSSRYLVKRTGEKVFLECVQDMDHENMFWYRQDPGLGLRLIYFSYDVKMKEKGDIPEGYSVSREKKERFSLILESASTNQTSMYLCASTPNRGYEQYFGPGTRLTVT.

V is TRBV29-1 and J is TRBJ2-5; D is undetermined. This CDR3 has 10 amino acids. Germline V gene data show CDR1 as SQVTM and CDR2 as ANQGSEA. V shed 4 bases and J shed 5 bases, with 5 bases lying between them. CDR3 DNA sequence: TGCAGCGTTGCAGCGGAGACCCAGTACTTC. It is translated as CSVAAETQYF. Filled out from reference TRBV29-1 and TRBJ2-5, the complete variable domain reads SAVISQKPSRDICQRGTSLTIQCQVDSQVTMMFWYRQQPGQSLTLIATANQGSEATYESGFVIDKFPISRPNLTFSTLTVSNMSPEDSSIYLCSVAAETQYFGPGTRLLVL.

The chain joins TRBV28 to TRBJ1-4, with unresolved D. V was cut by 6 bases and J by 0 bases, with 14 bases left in between. Germline CDR1 and CDR2: MDHEN and SYDVKM. The length of the CDR3 is 16 residues. Written as DNA, the CDR3 is TGTGCCAGCAGCCACCCCTGGCGGTCAACTAATGAAAAACTGTTTTTT. It yields the protein CASSHPWRSTNEKLFF.

The rearrangement joins TRBV6-1 to TRBJ2-7; 8 nucleotides align to TRBD2. V trimming: 3 bases; J trimming: 3 bases; junction bases outside the gene matches: 4. The CDR3 spans 14 residues. The germline gives CDR1 MNHNS, CDR2 SASEGT. This CDR3 is CASSEGLEVYEQYF. CDR3 DNA sequence: TGTGCCAGCAGTGAGGGACTAGAGGTCTACGAGCAGTACTTC.

This chain joins TRBV4-3 and TRBJ2-1; 11 bases align to TRBD2. V was pared by 5 bases and J by 4 bases, with 7 bases of the junction left unmatched. The CDR3 spans 16 residues. The germline gives CDR1 LGHNA, CDR2 YSLEER. The CDR3 coding sequence is TGCGCCAGCAGCGACGTAGCGGGAGGGTCTTACAATGAGCAGTTCTTC. Its translation: CASSDVAGGSYNEQFF.

The chain uses TRBV30 and TRBJ1-2; 7 bases agree with TRBD1. The germline gives CDR1 GTSNPN, CDR2 SVGIG (reference sequence). Trimming cost V 2 bases and J 7 bases; bases outside gene matches: 7. The CDR3 is 13 amino acids. The DNA of the CDR3 is TGTGCCTGGAGTAGCACAGGGGTTGGTGGCTACACCTTC. Its protein product is CAWSSTGVGGYTF.

This clone occurred a few times. The chain links TRBV6-5 to TRBJ2-2; D is unclear. CDR1 and CDR2 (germline): MNHEY, SVGAGI. V was trimmed by 3 bases and J by 7 bases, leaving 6 bases between them. CDR3 length: 12 residues. The CDR3 nucleotides are TGTGCCAGCAGTTATCGATACGGGGAGCTGTTTTTT. The encoded protein is CASSYRYGELFF.

The CDR3 sequence is CAWSVLGEGGPYNEQFF. In DNA, the CDR3 is TGTGCCTGGAGCGTACTCGGGGAAGGGGGCCCCTACAATGAGCAGTTCTTC. V usage is TRBV30 and J usage is TRBJ2-1; 7 bases agree with TRBD1. Germline V gene data show CDR1 as GTSNPN and CDR2 as SVGIG (reference sequence). This CDR3 contains 17 residues. V shed 3 bases, J shed 2 bases, and the junction held 13 bases outside the gene matches.

CDR3 nucleotides: TGTGCCAGCAGCGCCGGCGGGGGGGGCTATGGCTACACCTTC. Its translation: CASSAGGGGYGYTF. V and J are TRBV7-8 and TRBJ1-2; D is perhaps TRBD1 (5 bases). V was cut by 5 bases and J by 4 bases, with 14 bases left in between. Germline values: CDR1 SGHVS, CDR2 FQNEAQ. The CDR3 is made up of 14 amino acids. The entire variable domain, with the rest obtained from reference TRBV7-8 and TRBJ1-2, is as follows: GAGVSQSPRYKVAKRGQDVALRCDPISGHVSLFWYQQALGQGPEFLTYFQNEAQLDKSGLPSDRFFAERPEGSVSTLKIQRTQQEDSAVYLCASSAGGGGYGYTFGSGTRLTVV.

This CDR3 reads CASSIGITSYNEQFF. CDR3 nucleotides: TGTGCCAGTAGTATCGGGATCACATCGTACAATGAGCAGTTCTTC. The chain joins TRBV19 to TRBJ2-1, with D perhaps matching TRBD2 (5 bases). In germline, CDR1 is LNHDA, CDR2 SQIVND (reference sequence). Trimming pared 3 bases from V and 4 bases from J, leaving 13 bases between. This CDR3 has 15 residues.

In the case of this clone: One end of the junction does not line up with germline, which may come from a read error. Different DNA sequences within this sample yield the same CDR3. This CDR3 reads CASRKLAERSTDTQYF. For the CDR3, the DNA is TGTGCCAGCAGAAAACTAGCGGAGCGGAGCACGGATACGCAGTATTTT. The rearrangement links TRBV5-4 to TRBJ2-3, with TRBD2 matching 8 bases. Germline CDR1 and CDR2: SGHNT and YYREEE (reference sequence). The CDR3 runs to 16 residues.

V is TRBV7-9 and J is TRBJ2-7, with D possibly being TRBD1 or TRBD2 (5 bases each). In germline, CDR1 is SEHNR, CDR2 FQNEAQ (reference sequence). The CDR3 covers 15 residues. V was shortened by 1 base and J by 1 base, with 11 bases between the two germline ends. DNA of the CDR3: TGTGCCAGCAGCTTAGGGGACGTAGGATCCTACGAGCAGTACTTC. It encodes CASSLGDVGSYEQYF.

The genes are TRBV2 and TRBJ1-4; D gene ambiguous. Germline-derived CDR1 and CDR2 are SNHLY and FYNNEI. The V end was cut by 6 bases, the J end by 7 bases, with 21 bases between. The CDR3 length is 16 residues. In DNA, the CDR3 is TGTGCCAGCAGGGGAACCAACCGCGGTCTCACTGAAAAACTGTTTTTT. It is translated as CASRGTNRGLTEKLFF.

V and J are TRBV30 and TRBJ2-7; TRBD2 agrees at 9 bases. The length of the CDR3 is 14 residues. The V gene's germline CDR1 is GTSNPN and CDR2 SVGIG (reference sequence). J gave up 0 bases and V 2 bases, and 2 bases lay outside the gene matches. Here the CDR3 reads CAWSPAGGSYEQYF. CDR3 in DNA: TGTGCCTGGAGTCCAGCGGGGGGCTCCTACGAGCAGTACTTC.

The chain combines TRBV28 with TRBJ2-1; 8 bases are shared with TRBD2. V gave up 5 bases and J gave up 4 bases; unmatched junction bases: 7. The germline V gene encodes CDR1 MDHEN and CDR2 SYDVKM. The CDR3 totals 15 residues. DNA for the CDR3: TGTGCCAGCAGTCCGGGACTAGACTTTTACAATGAGCAGTTCTTC. Protein: CASSPGLDFYNEQFF.

This sequence joins TRBV5-7 and TRBJ2-1, with D unresolved. TRBV5-7 is given ORF status, its function remaining uncertain. The CDR3 is made up of 14 amino acids. Deletions cut 4 bases from V and 6 bases from J, with 14 bases between. CDR3: CASSTGELGNEQFF. The CDR3 DNA sequence: TGTGCCAGCAGCACTGGAGAGCTCGGCAATGAGCAGTTCTTC.

The chain uses TRBV2 and TRBJ2-2; D remains unclear. The CDR3 contains 14 residues. Per germline, CDR1 SNHLY and CDR2 FYNNEI. With 1 base removed from V and 0 bases from J, the gap between germline ends came to 3 bases. The DNA for the CDR3 is TGTGCCAGCAGTGAAGTTGCGAACACCGGGGAGCTGTTTTTT. This sequence encodes CASSEVANTGELFF.

This rearrangement joins TRBV5-4 to TRBJ2-1; the match to TRBD2 covers 8 bases. CDR3 size: 16 residues. Trimming removed 3 bases from V and 1 base from J; junction bases left unmatched: 6. The V gene's germline CDR1 is SGHNT and CDR2 YYREEE (reference sequence). The DNA of the CDR3 is TGTGCCAGCAGCTCACAAGCGGGAGCTTCCTACAATGAGCAGTTCTTC. It codes for CASSSQAGASYNEQFF.

V gene TRBV5-1 combines with J gene TRBJ2-7; 13 bases align to TRBD2. Trimming removed 4 bases from V and 3 bases from J; junction bases left unmatched: 16. Germline-derived CDR1 and CDR2 are SGHRS and YFSETQ. CDR3 length: 19 residues. CDR3 loop: CASSPRQGARTSGSYEQYF. DNA of the CDR3: TGCGCCAGCAGCCCTCGACAGGGGGCCCGGACTAGCGGGAGCTACGAGCAGTACTTC.

This clone was seen just once. The chain combines TRBV6-1 with TRBJ1-4; TRBD1 aligns across 7 bases. The germline CDR1 and CDR2 sequences are MNHNS and SASEGT. The CDR3 is made up of 14 amino acids. Germline trimming cut 6 bases from V and 8 bases from J; bases unmatched to any gene: 9. CDR3 sequence: CASSDFRGGEKLFF. The CDR3 nucleotides read TGTGCCAGCAGCGATTTCAGGGGGGGCGAAAAACTGTTTTTT.

In regard to this clone: The junction differs from germline at one of its ends, possibly a read error. This rearrangement joins TRBV19 to TRBJ2-1, with TRBD2 identical over 10 bases. The germline V gene has CDR1 LNHDA and CDR2 SQIVND (reference sequence). This CDR3 spans 17 amino acids. The CDR3, as DNA: TGTGCCAGTAGTATAGCCCCCGGGACTAGCGTTTACAATGAGCAGCTCTTC. This gives the protein CASSIAPGTSVYNEQLF.

The chain carries TRBV15 and TRBJ2-7, with TRBD2 matching 11 bases. V lost 5 bases and J lost 1; bases outside the gene matches: 4. The CDR3 runs 15 residues. Germline-derived CDR1 and CDR2 are LNHNV and YYDKDF (reference sequence). The CDR3 nucleotides are TGTGCCACCAGCCCTCGACTAGCGGGATCCTACGAGCAGTACTTC. Translation gives CATSPRLAGSYEQYF.

V and J are TRBV15 and TRBJ2-5; weak D call: TRBD1 (6 bases). Near its end, the DNA agrees better with TRBJ2-7, so the J call may be wrong. The germline V gene has CDR1 LNHNV and CDR2 YYDKDF (reference sequence). This CDR3 contains 13 residues. The CDR3 DNA sequence: TGTGCCACCAGCCCAGGGGAATTCTACGAGCAGTACTTC. It specifies CATSPGEFYEQYF.

This chain uses TRBV6-6 with TRBJ2-3; the D gene could be TRBD1 or TRBD2 (5 bases each). The CDR3 length is 14 residues. CDR1 is MNHNY and CDR2 is SVGAGI in the germline V gene (reference sequence). V lost 2 bases and J 2 bases, leaving 8 bases between the germline ends. The CDR3 DNA follows: TGTGCCAGCAGTTACGAGGGGATCACAGATACGCAGTATTTT. This codes for CASSYEGITDTQYF.

The chain recombines TRBV19 with TRBJ1-5, with 7 bases that match TRBD1. From germline, CDR1 is LNHDA and CDR2 SQIVND (reference sequence). V lost 5 bases to trimming and J lost 6 bases; unmatched junction nucleotides: 10. The CDR3 length is 15 residues. The CDR3 region is CASSLDRQGSQPQHF. DNA of the CDR3: TGTGCCAGTAGTCTGGACCGACAGGGCAGTCAGCCCCAGCATTTT. The entire variable domain, with the rest obtained from reference TRBV19 and TRBJ1-5, is as follows: DGGITQSPKYLFRKEGQNVTLSCEQNLNHDAMYWYRQDPGQGLRLIYYSQIVNDFQKGDIAEGYSVSREKKESFPLTVTSAQKNPTAFYLCASSLDRQGSQPQHFGDGTRLSIL.

The chain couples TRBV11-2 to TRBJ2-5; possible D gene TRBD2, 5 bases. Trimming cost V 1 base and J 5 bases, with 8 bases left between them. The CDR3 is 13 amino acids. The germline V gene has CDR1 SGHAT and CDR2 FQNNGV. CDR3 residues: CASSLGGGETQYF. CDR3 in DNA: TGTGCCAGCAGCTTAGGAGGCGGGGAGACCCAGTACTTC.

V and J are TRBV19 and TRBJ2-1; the D gene could be TRBD1 or TRBD2 (6 bases each). From germline, CDR1 is LNHDA and CDR2 SQIVND (reference sequence). The V and J ends lost 3 bases and 10 bases respectively, with 13 bases between them. There are 13 residues in the CDR3. The chain's CDR3 is CASSILRGPEQFF. The CDR3 DNA reads as TGTGCCAGTAGTATCCTTCGGGGGCCCGAGCAGTTCTTC.

The chain combines TRBV21-1 with TRBJ1-5. TRBV21-1 is a pseudogene locus. The length of the CDR3 is 15 residues. Here the CDR3 DNA reads TGTGCCAGCAGCAAAGACGGGGGGGGCAATCAGCCCCAGCATTTT. This sequence encodes CASSKDGGGNQPQHF.